Below are 10 T cell receptor beta chains sequenced from a single sample in a study of cytomegalovirus exposure and HLA in healthy donors. PCR amplification relied on 60 Vbeta primers (plus 13 Jbeta primers). Clones were sequenced by immunoSEQ multiplex PCR, and TCRdb holds only the in-frame ones, with some missing. The sample gives approximately 150,000 clones, around three quarters of which show up once; about 13% is in the top ten. Sequencing was performed on PBMCs. The receptors were sampled from a middle-aged man in good health and CMV-seropositive.

The V and J genes are TRBV19 and TRBJ2-2; no reliable D call. Trimming took off 8 bases at V and 1 base at J, with 8 bases between the two ends. Germline V CDR1 and CDR2: LNHDA, SQIVND (reference sequence). The CDR3 sequence is 13 residues long. The CDR3: CASYQRNTGELFF. CDR3 in DNA: TGTGCCAGTTACCAGCGGAACACCGGGGAGCTGTTTTTT. The entire variable domain, with the rest obtained from reference TRBV19 and TRBJ2-2, is as follows: DGGITQSPKYLFRKEGQNVTLSCEQNLNHDAMYWYRQDPGQGLRLIYYSQIVNDFQKGDIAEGYSVSREKKESFPLTVTSAQKNPTAFYLCASYQRNTGELFFGEGSRLTVL.

The rearrangement joins TRBV27 to TRBJ2-1, with 10 positions matching TRBD2. This CDR3 is 16 amino acids long. Trimming at V came to 6 bases and at J to 10 bases, leaving 15 bases not matched to a gene. CDR1 and CDR2 (germline): MNHEY, SMNVEV (reference sequence). CDR3 nucleotide sequence: TGTGCCAGCAGACCCCTTACTAGCGGGATAGCCCGAGAGCAGTTCTTC. Its translation: CASRPLTSGIAREQFF.

The V gene is TRBV9, the J gene TRBJ2-3; a weak D match, TRBD2 (5 bases). Germline lookup yields CDR1 SGDLS and CDR2 YYNGEE. This CDR3 is built from 14 residues. Trimming removed 1 base from V and 4 bases from J, with 10 bases in between. CDR3 DNA sequence: TGTGCCAGCAGCGTACGGGGATCAGCAGATACGCAGTATTTT. It codes for CASSVRGSADTQYF.

V is TRBV2 and J is TRBJ2-7, with 7 positions matching TRBD1. This CDR3 has 14 residues. After removal of 6 bases from V and 2 bases from J, the junction contained 7 bases not matched to a gene. CDR1 and CDR2 from the germline V gene are SNHLY and FYNNEI. CDR3 in amino acids: CASSQGVATYEQYF. The CDR3 nucleotides read TGTGCCAGCAGCCAGGGGGTGGCCACCTACGAGCAGTACTTC.

The CDR3: CASTRTAGVGNEQFF. The CDR3 DNA reads TGTGCCAGTACCCGGACAGCGGGAGTAGGCAATGAGCAGTTCTTC. The V and J genes are TRBV19 and TRBJ2-1; TRBD2 aligns across 8 bases. V gave up 7 bases and J gave up 6 bases; unmatched junction bases: 11. This CDR3 has 15 amino acids. Looked up from germline, CDR1 is LNHDA and CDR2 is SQIVND (reference sequence).

The rearrangement links TRBV6-6 to TRBJ2-7; 9 positions agree with TRBD1. J gave up 2 bases and V 5 bases, and 7 bases lay outside the gene matches. CDR3 length equals 15 residues. Germline loops: CDR1 MNHNY, CDR2 SVGAGI (reference sequence). Here the CDR3 DNA reads TGTGCCAGCAGTACCGAACAGGGGGCCCCCTACGAGCAGTACTTC. Amino acids: CASSTEQGAPYEQYF.

The rearrangement joins TRBV5-1 to TRBJ1-2; D might be TRBD1 (5 bases). Germline V CDR1 and CDR2: SGHRS, YFSETQ. This CDR3 region has 13 residues. Between the trimmed V and J ends, which lost 2 bases and 4 bases, there was a span of 9 bases. This CDR3 reads CASSLQETYGYTF. The CDR3 nucleotides read TGCGCCAGCAGCTTACAGGAGACCTATGGCTACACCTTC.

J is TRBJ2-1 and V is TRBV19; 7 nucleotides match TRBD2. V lost 0 bases and J lost 4; bases outside the gene matches: 6. The CDR3 length is 16 residues. The germline V gene has CDR1 LNHDA and CDR2 SQIVND (reference sequence). Here the CDR3 DNA reads TGTGCCAGTAGTATAGAGGGGGGGATCGGTTACAATGAGCAGTTCTTC. Its translation is CASSIEGGIGYNEQFF. Full variable domain (outside the CDR3, taken from reference TRBV19 and TRBJ2-1): DGGITQSPKYLFRKEGQNVTLSCEQNLNHDAMYWYRQDPGQGLRLIYYSQIVNDFQKGDIAEGYSVSREKKESFPLTVTSAQKNPTAFYLCASSIEGGIGYNEQFFGPGTRLTVL.

The chain links TRBV5-1 to TRBJ2-3; TRBD2 is a possible D gene (6 bases). This CDR3 contains 14 residues. Trimming left V 0 bases short and J 7 bases short, with 12 bases between. Germline V gives CDR1 SGHRS, CDR2 YFSETQ. This chain's CDR3 is CASSLGGVGNTQYF. The CDR3 nucleotides are TGCGCCAGCAGCTTGGGCGGGGTAGGAAATACGCAGTATTTT.

This chain connects TRBV28 to TRBJ2-7; TRBD1 is a possible D gene (6 bases). Germline CDR1 and CDR2: MDHEN and SYDVKM. V lost 2 bases, J lost 5 bases, and 10 bases lay in between. CDR3 length: 13 residues. The CDR3 region has the DNA TGTGCCAGCAGTTTAATTGGGGGCCACGAGCAGTACTTC. As protein: CASSLIGGHEQYF.